This entry lists 22 T cell receptor beta chains sequenced from one sample in a study of cytomegalovirus exposure and HLA in healthy donors. With 60 Vbeta and 13 Jbeta primers, the PCR was carried out. The data were produced by immunoSEQ multiplex PCR, yet TCRdb's version contains in-frame clones alone and is incomplete. The repertoire holds over 100,000 clones, with around 70% as singletons. Input material: PBMCs. These receptors came from a young man in good health and CMV-seropositive.

The chain couples TRBV19 to TRBJ1-1; a weak D match, TRBD1 (5 bases). The length of the CDR3 is 16 residues. Looked up from germline, CDR1 is LNHDA and CDR2 is SQIVND (reference sequence). The ends were cut back, 4 bases at V and 0 bases at J, with 15 bases in the middle. This chain's CDR3 is CASSTQGGVMNTEAFF. CDR3 coding DNA: TGTGCCAGTAGTACGCAGGGAGGTGTCATGAACACTGAAGCTTTCTTT.

V usage is TRBV4-1 and J usage is TRBJ1-5, with D perhaps matching TRBD1 (6 bases). CDR1 and CDR2 (germline): MGHRA, YSYEKL. V lost 1 base, J lost 4 bases, and 11 bases lay in between. This CDR3 has 15 amino acids. CDR3 residues: CASSQVPTGNQPQHF. The CDR3, as DNA: TGCGCCAGCAGCCAAGTCCCGACAGGTAATCAGCCCCAGCATTTT.

The rearrangement joins TRBV2 to TRBJ2-1, with 7 bases that match TRBD2. There are 15 residues in the CDR3. With V trimmed by 3 bases and J by 0 bases, 2 bases remained unmatched. Looked up from germline, CDR1 is SNHLY and CDR2 is FYNNEI. CDR3 loop: CASSEKRGSYNEQFF. In DNA form, the CDR3 reads TGTGCCAGCAGTGAGAAGCGGGGCTCCTACAATGAGCAGTTCTTC.

V gene TRBV30 combines with J gene TRBJ1-4, with D perhaps matching TRBD1 (6 bases). Trimming removed 5 bases at V and 1 base at J, with 11 bases between. CDR3 length: 14 amino acids. The germline gives CDR1 GTSNPN, CDR2 SVGIG (reference sequence). The CDR3 loop reads CAWDKQGTNEKLFF. The CDR3, as DNA: TGTGCCTGGGATAAACAGGGAACTAATGAAAAACTGTTTTTT. The full variable domain, with the rest looked up from reference TRBV30 and TRBJ1-4, is SQTIHQWPATLVQPVGSPLSLECTVEGTSNPNLYWYRQAAGRGLQLLFYSVGIGQISSEVPQNLSASRPQDRQFILSSKKLLLSDSGFYLCAWDKQGTNEKLFFGSGTQLSVL.

This chain joins TRBV4-2 and TRBJ2-1; 9 bases match TRBD2. With V trimmed by 3 bases and J by 4 bases, 10 bases remained unmatched. Per germline, CDR1 LGHNA and CDR2 YNFKEQ. CDR3 size: 17 residues. The CDR3 is CASSQHGGGAEYNEQFF. The CDR3 DNA reads as TGTGCCAGCAGCCAGCATGGCGGGGGGGCCGAGTACAATGAGCAGTTCTTC.

This clone was seen more than once but under ten times. The chain recombines TRBV10-2 with TRBJ1-1, with TRBD1 matching over 8 bases. J gave up 4 bases and V 6 bases, and 10 bases lay outside the gene matches. The CDR3 runs to 15 residues. The germline CDR1 and CDR2 sequences are WSHSY and SAAADI. The CDR3 protein is CASRERQGSITEAFF. The CDR3 region has the DNA TGCGCCAGCAGGGAGAGACAGGGGAGCATCACTGAAGCTTTCTTT.

Only a few counts were recorded for this clone. This chain joins TRBV19 and TRBJ1-5; TRBD1 matches 8 bases. The ends lost 5 bases at V and 0 bases at J; junction bases unmatched: 9. CDR3 length: 17 amino acids. From germline, CDR1 is LNHDA and CDR2 SQIVND (reference sequence). Here the CDR3 reads CASSARDRRTSNQPQHF. For the CDR3, the DNA is TGTGCCAGTAGTGCTCGGGACAGGAGGACTAGCAATCAGCCCCAGCATTTT. Complete variable domain (other parts from reference TRBV19 and TRBJ1-5): DGGITQSPKYLFRKEGQNVTLSCEQNLNHDAMYWYRQDPGQGLRLIYYSQIVNDFQKGDIAEGYSVSREKKESFPLTVTSAQKNPTAFYLCASSARDRRTSNQPQHFGDGTRLSIL.

This clone was recorded a few times. This chain links TRBV28 with TRBJ1-5; 9 bases align to TRBD1. V shed 5 bases, J shed 5 bases, and the junction held 4 bases outside the gene matches. The CDR3 totals 14 residues. Germline assignment: CDR1 MDHEN and CDR2 SYDVKM. As DNA, the CDR3 is TGTGCCAGCAGTCGACAGGGGGGTTATCAGCCCCAGCATTTT. It translates to CASSRQGGYQPQHF.

The rearrangement links TRBV2 to TRBJ1-2; TRBD1 matches at 8 bases. CDR1 and CDR2 (germline): SNHLY, FYNNEI. The CDR3 extends over 13 amino acids. J gave up 8 bases and V 4 bases, and 6 bases lay outside the gene matches. CDR3 amino acids: CASSARRQGGYTF. The CDR3 coding sequence is TGTGCCAGCAGTGCCCGACGACAGGGGGGCTACACCTTC.

This chain connects TRBV19 to TRBJ1-2; 7 bases fit TRBD1. CDR1 is LNHDA and CDR2 is SQIVND in the germline V gene (reference sequence). V trimming: 3 bases; J trimming: 1 base; junction bases outside the gene matches: 8. The CDR3 runs 16 residues. The CDR3 DNA reads as TGTGCCAGTAGTATCCCCCGACAGGGTGGTAACTATGGCTACACCTTC. Translating gives CASSIPRQGGNYGYTF.

This clone has only a few counts. The genes are TRBV2 and TRBJ2-5, with TRBD2 matching 9 bases. J gave up 1 base and V 3 bases, and 6 bases lay outside the gene matches. The CDR3 has 16 residues. CDR1 is SNHLY, CDR2 FYNNEI, per germline. CDR3 coding DNA: TGTGCCAGCAGTGATTTGCGGGGGGGTTCCCAAGAGACCCAGTACTTC. It yields the protein CASSDLRGGSQETQYF.

The V call is TRBV19, the J call TRBJ1-1, with D perhaps matching TRBD1 (6 bases). V was pared by 5 bases and J by 4 bases, with 14 bases between. Germline assignment: CDR1 LNHDA and CDR2 SQIVND (reference sequence). The CDR3 consists of 14 residues. The CDR3 DNA follows: TGTGCCAGTAGTTTAGCAGGGGCGGGCACTGAAGCTTTCTTT. This codes for CASSLAGAGTEAFF. The variable domain in full, with the rest retrieved from reference TRBV19 and TRBJ1-1, is DGGITQSPKYLFRKEGQNVTLSCEQNLNHDAMYWYRQDPGQGLRLIYYSQIVNDFQKGDIAEGYSVSREKKESFPLTVTSAQKNPTAFYLCASSLAGAGTEAFFGQGTRLTVV.

This clone was found a few times. The J gene is TRBJ2-1, the V gene TRBV12-5, with a tentative D call TRBD1 (6 bases). The CDR3 spans 16 residues. The germline V gene encodes CDR1 LGHNT and CDR2 FRNRAP. The germline V and J ends were trimmed by 5 bases and 6 bases, with 20 bases remaining between them. The CDR3 protein is CASGARPGHNLNEQFF. CDR3 sequence (DNA): TGTGCTAGTGGTGCCCGTCCGGGACATAACCTCAATGAGCAGTTCTTC.

CDR3 sequence: CASSSGQGDRDIQYF. The DNA of the CDR3 is TGCGCCAGCAGCTCAGGACAGGGGGACAGGGACATTCAGTACTTC. The chain has TRBV5-1 and TRBJ2-4; 10 bases fit TRBD1. With V trimmed by 3 bases and J by 8 bases, 8 bases remained unmatched. The CDR3 runs to 15 residues. Per germline, CDR1 SGHRS and CDR2 YFSETQ.

The V and J genes are TRBV28 and TRBJ1-2; 7 nucleotides match TRBD1. CDR1 MDHEN and CDR2 SYDVKM come from the germline V gene. This CDR3 has 13 residues. The V gene end was trimmed by 7 bases and the J gene end by 4 bases; junction bases not matched to a gene: 6. CDR3 in DNA: TGTGCCAGCACCCCGGGACAGTTCTATGGCTACACCTTC. Encoded protein: CASTPGQFYGYTF.

V and J are TRBV19 and TRBJ1-5; 9 bases match TRBD1. From germline, CDR1 is LNHDA and CDR2 SQIVND (reference sequence). The CDR3 runs 14 residues. V shed 3 bases and J 6 bases; nucleotides not matched to a gene: 3. The CDR3: CASSIGGQGQPQHF. The CDR3 nucleotides read TGTGCCAGTAGTATCGGGGGACAGGGTCAGCCCCAGCATTTT.

The rearrangement joins TRBV11-2 to TRBJ2-7; 7 positions agree with TRBD1. Germline lookup yields CDR1 SGHAT and CDR2 FQNNGV. CDR3 length: 17 residues. V trimming: 3 bases; J trimming: 2 bases; junction bases outside the gene matches: 13. This chain's CDR3 is CASSLGGLGTVAYEQYF. DNA for the CDR3: TGTGCCAGCAGCTTGGGCGGGCTCGGGACAGTTGCCTACGAGCAGTACTTC.

The chain employs TRBV7-8 and TRBJ2-4, with D perhaps matching TRBD1 (5 bases). The CDR3 totals 18 residues. Germline V gives CDR1 SGHVS, CDR2 FQNEAQ. The ends were cut back, 3 bases at V and 0 bases at J, with 18 bases in the middle. CDR3 coding DNA: TGTGCCAGCAGCTTTGATAGGGAAGGGGCCTTAGCCAAAAACATTCAGTACTTC. As protein: CASSFDREGALAKNIQYF.

The chain recombines TRBV5-1 with TRBJ2-3, with D perhaps TRBD2 (6 bases). The CDR3 sequence is 17 residues long. The germline gives CDR1 SGHRS, CDR2 YFSETQ. V lost 4 bases to trimming and J lost 0 bases, with 18 bases between them. The CDR3 loop reads CASSLRTGRDSTDTQYF. The CDR3 coding sequence is TGCGCCAGCAGCCTCCGGACTGGGCGGGATAGCACAGATACGCAGTATTTT.

The gene calls are TRBV5-1 and TRBJ1-2, with 7 bases that match TRBD1. With 2 bases clipped from V and 2 bases from J, the junction kept 6 bases outside the gene matches. The CDR3 covers 15 residues. Germline V lookup: CDR1 SGHRS, CDR2 YFSETQ. Here the CDR3 reads CASSLRGGSNYGYTF. CDR3 DNA sequence: TGCGCCAGCAGCTTAAGAGGGGGCTCGAACTATGGCTACACCTTC.

The rearrangement joins TRBV5-1 to TRBJ2-3, with D possibly being TRBD2 (6 bases). V was cut by 1 base and J by 3 bases, with 12 bases left in between. This CDR3 has 15 residues. Per the germline V gene, CDR1 is SGHRS and CDR2 is YFSETQ. In nucleotides, the CDR3 is TGCGCCAGCAGCTTGACGGGAGCGTGGACAGATACGCAGTATTTT. It specifies CASSLTGAWTDTQYF.

This sequence joins TRBV7-2 and TRBJ2-3; 9 bases are a match to TRBD1. The germline gives CDR1 SGHTA, CDR2 FQGNSA. With 2 bases clipped from V and 6 bases from J, the junction kept 9 bases outside the gene matches. This CDR3 is 16 amino acids long. The CDR3 DNA sequence: TGTGCCAGCAGCTTAAATGGAGGGACAGGGTGGGATACGCAGTATTTT. Protein product: CASSLNGGTGWDTQYF.